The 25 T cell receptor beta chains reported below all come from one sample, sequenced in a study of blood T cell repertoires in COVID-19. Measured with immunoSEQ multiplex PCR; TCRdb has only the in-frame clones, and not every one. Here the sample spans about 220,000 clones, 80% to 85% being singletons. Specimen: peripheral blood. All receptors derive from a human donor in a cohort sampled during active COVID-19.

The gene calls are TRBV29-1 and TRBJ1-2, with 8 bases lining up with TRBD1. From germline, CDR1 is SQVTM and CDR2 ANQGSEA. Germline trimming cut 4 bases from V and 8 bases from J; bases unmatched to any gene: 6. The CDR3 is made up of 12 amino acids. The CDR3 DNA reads TGCAGCGTTGGGCAGGGGGCGTGGGGCTACACCTTC. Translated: CSVGQGAWGYTF. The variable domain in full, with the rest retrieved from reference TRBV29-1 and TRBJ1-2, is SAVISQKPSRDICQRGTSLTIQCQVDSQVTMMFWYRQQPGQSLTLIATANQGSEATYESGFVIDKFPISRPNLTFSTLTVSNMSPEDSSIYLCSVGQGAWGYTFGSGTRLTVV.

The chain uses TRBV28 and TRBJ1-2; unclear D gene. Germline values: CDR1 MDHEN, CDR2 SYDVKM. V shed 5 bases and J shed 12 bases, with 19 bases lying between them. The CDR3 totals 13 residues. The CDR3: CASSPIRDRVDTF. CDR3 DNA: TGTGCCAGCAGTCCGATCCGGGATCGTGTCGACACCTTC.

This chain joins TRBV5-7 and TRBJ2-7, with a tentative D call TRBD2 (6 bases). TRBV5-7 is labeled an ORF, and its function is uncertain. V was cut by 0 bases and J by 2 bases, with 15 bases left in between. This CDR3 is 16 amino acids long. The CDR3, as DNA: TGTGCCAGCAGCTTGGAAAATAATAGGACTACCTACGAGCAGTACTTC. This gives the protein CASSLENNRTTYEQYF.

The CDR3 loop is CASSRRHQETQYF. The CDR3 coding sequence is TGTGCCAGCAGCAGGAGACACCAAGAGACCCAGTACTTC. The chain uses TRBV21-1 and TRBJ2-5; the table's TRBD2 call for D was not verified on the DNA. TRBV21-1 is a pseudogene. The CDR3 is 13 residues long.

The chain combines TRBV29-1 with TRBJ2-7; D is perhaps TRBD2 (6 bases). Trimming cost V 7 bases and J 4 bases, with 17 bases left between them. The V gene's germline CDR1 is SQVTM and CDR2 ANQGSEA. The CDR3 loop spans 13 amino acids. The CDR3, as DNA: TGCAGCGCCGAGGTAGCGGACCCTTACGAGCAGTACTTC. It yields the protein CSAEVADPYEQYF.

In DNA, the CDR3 is TGCGCCAGCATCCTCAAAGGAGGTTGCGGGATAAAGGATGAGCAGTTCTTC. Amino acid sequence: CASILKGGCGIKDEQFF. The chain has TRBV10-1 and TRBJ2-1; tentative D call: TRBD2 (6 bases). The CDR3 is made up of 17 amino acids. Per germline, CDR1 WNHNN and CDR2 SYGVQD (reference sequence). The V gene lost 7 bases and the J gene lost 8 bases, with 27 bases spanning the gap.

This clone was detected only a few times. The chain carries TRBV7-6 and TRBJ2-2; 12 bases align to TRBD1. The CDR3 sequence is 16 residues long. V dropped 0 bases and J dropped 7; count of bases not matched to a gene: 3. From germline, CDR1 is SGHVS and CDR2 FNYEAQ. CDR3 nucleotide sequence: TGTGCCAGCAGCTTAGCGGGACAGGGGGCGAGCGGGGAGCTGTTTTTT. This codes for CASSLAGQGASGELFF.

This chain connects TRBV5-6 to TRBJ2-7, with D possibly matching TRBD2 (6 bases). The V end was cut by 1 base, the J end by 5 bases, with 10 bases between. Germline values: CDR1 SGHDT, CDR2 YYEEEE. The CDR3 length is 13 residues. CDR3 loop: CASSLPSVNEQYF. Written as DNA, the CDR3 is TGTGCCAGCAGCTTGCCTAGCGTGAACGAGCAGTACTTC.

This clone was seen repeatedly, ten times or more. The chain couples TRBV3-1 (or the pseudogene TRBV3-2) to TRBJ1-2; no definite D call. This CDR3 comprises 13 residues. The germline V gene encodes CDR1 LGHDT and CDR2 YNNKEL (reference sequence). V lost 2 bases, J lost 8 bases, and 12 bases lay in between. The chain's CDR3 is CASSQLGYSGYTF. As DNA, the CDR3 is TGTGCCAGCAGCCAACTCGGGTATTCGGGCTACACCTTC.

CDR3 bases: TGTGCCAGCAGTTACGGACAGGGGAATCAGCCCCAGCATTTT. Translating gives CASSYGQGNQPQHF. The genes are TRBV27 and TRBJ1-5; 9 bases fit TRBD1. The germline V gene encodes CDR1 MNHEY and CDR2 SMNVEV (reference sequence). CDR3 size: 14 residues. V was pared by 4 bases and J by 4 bases, with 2 bases of the junction left unmatched.

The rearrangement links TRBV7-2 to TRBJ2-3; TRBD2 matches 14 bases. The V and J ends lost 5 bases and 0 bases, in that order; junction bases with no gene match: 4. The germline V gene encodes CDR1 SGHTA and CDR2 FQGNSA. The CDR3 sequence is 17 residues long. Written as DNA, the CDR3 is TGTGCCAGCAGCCCAGGGACTAGCGGGGGTAGCACAGATACGCAGTATTTT. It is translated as CASSPGTSGGSTDTQYF.

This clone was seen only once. Written as DNA, the CDR3 is TGTGCCACCACCCCAGGGACAGCGAACACTGAAGCTTTCTTT. Amino acid sequence: CATTPGTANTEAFF. This sequence joins TRBV19 and TRBJ1-1, with TRBD1 matching 7 bases. The CDR3 is 14 amino acids. The V gene end was trimmed by 10 bases and the J gene end by 1 base; junction bases not matched to a gene: 9. The germline gives CDR1 LNHDA, CDR2 SQIVND (reference sequence). Using reference TRBV19 and TRBJ1-1 for the parts outside the CDR3, the full variable domain is DGGITQSPKYLFRKEGQNVTLSCEQNLNHDAMYWYRQDPGQGLRLIYYSQIVNDFQKGDIAEGYSVSREKKESFPLTVTSAQKNPTAFYLCATTPGTANTEAFFGQGTRLTVV.

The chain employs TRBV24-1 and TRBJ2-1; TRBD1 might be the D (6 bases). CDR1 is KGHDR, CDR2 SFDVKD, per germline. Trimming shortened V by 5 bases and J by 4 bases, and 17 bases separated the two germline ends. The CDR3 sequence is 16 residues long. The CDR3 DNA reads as TGTGCCACCAGTGCCCCAGGGGCAGGTGGTTACAATGAGCAGTTCTTC. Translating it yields CATSAPGAGGYNEQFF.

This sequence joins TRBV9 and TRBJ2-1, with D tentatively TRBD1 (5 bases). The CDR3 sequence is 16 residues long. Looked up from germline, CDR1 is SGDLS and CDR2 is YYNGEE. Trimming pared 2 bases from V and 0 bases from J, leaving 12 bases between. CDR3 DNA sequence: TGTGCCAGCAGCGTTGAAGGGGTAAGCTCCTACAATGAGCAGTTCTTC. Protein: CASSVEGVSSYNEQFF. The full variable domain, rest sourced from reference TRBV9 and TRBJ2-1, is DSGVTQTPKHLITATGQRVTLRCSPRSGDLSVYWYQQSLDQGLQFLIQYYNGEERAKGNILERFSAQQFPDLHSELNLSSLELGDSALYFCASSVEGVSSYNEQFFGPGTRLTVL.

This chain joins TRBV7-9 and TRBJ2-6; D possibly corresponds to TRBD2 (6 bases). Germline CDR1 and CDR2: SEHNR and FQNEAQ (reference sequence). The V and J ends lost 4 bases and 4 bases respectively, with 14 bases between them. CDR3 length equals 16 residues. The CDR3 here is CASSSRRGSGANVLTF. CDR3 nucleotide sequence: TGTGCCAGCAGCTCTCGTCGGGGGTCCGGGGCCAACGTCCTGACTTTC.

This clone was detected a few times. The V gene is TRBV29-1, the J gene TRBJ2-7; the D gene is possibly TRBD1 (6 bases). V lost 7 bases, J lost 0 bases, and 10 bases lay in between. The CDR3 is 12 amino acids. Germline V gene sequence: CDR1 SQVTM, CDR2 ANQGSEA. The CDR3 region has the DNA TGCAGCGCCCGACAGGACTCCTACGAGCAGTACTTC. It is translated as CSARQDSYEQYF.

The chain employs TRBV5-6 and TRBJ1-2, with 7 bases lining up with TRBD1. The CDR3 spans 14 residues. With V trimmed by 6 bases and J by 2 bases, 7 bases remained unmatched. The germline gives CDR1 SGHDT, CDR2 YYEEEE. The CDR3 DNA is TGTGCCAGCATCCGGACAGGAGACAACTATGGCTACACCTTC. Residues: CASIRTGDNYGYTF.

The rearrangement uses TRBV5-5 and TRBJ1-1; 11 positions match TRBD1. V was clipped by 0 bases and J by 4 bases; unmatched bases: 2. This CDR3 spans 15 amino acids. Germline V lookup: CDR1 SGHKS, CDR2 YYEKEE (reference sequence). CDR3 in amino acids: CASSLVGTGGTEAFF. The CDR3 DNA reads TGTGCCAGCAGCTTGGTCGGGACAGGGGGCACTGAAGCTTTCTTT. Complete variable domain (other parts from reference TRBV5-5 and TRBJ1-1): DAGVTQSPTHLIKTRGQQVTLRCSPISGHKSVSWYQQVLGQGPQFIFQYYEKEERGRGNFPDRFSARQFPNYSSELNVNALLLGDSALYLCASSLVGTGGTEAFFGQGTRLTVV.

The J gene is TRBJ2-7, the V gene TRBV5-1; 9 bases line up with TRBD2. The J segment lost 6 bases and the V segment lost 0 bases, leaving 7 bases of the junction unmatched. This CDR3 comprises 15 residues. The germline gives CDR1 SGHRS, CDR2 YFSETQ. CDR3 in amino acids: CASSLVRGRAGEQYF. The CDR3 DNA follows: TGCGCCAGCAGCTTGGTTCGCGGGAGGGCCGGCGAGCAGTACTTC.

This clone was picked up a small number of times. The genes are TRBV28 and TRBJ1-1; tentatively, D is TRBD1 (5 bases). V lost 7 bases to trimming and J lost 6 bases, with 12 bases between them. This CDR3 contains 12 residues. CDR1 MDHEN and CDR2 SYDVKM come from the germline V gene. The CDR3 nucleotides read TGTGCCAGCACCGTGTCAGGGTCTGAAGCTTTCTTT. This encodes CASTVSGSEAFF.

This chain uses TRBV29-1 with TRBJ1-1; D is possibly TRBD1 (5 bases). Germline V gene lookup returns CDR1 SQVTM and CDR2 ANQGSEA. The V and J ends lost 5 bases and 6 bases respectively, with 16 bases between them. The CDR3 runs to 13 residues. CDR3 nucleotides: TGCAGCGTTCAGACTCAGGGAGGGTCTGAAGCTTTCTTT. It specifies CSVQTQGGSEAFF. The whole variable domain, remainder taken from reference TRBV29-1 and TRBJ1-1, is SAVISQKPSRDICQRGTSLTIQCQVDSQVTMMFWYRQQPGQSLTLIATANQGSEATYESGFVIDKFPISRPNLTFSTLTVSNMSPEDSSIYLCSVQTQGGSEAFFGQGTRLTVV.

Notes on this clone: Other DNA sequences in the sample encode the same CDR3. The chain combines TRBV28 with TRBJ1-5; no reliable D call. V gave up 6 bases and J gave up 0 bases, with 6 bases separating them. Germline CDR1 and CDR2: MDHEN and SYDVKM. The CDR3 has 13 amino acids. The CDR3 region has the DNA TGTGCCAGCAGGCGGGATAGCAATCAGCCCCAGCATTTT. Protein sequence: CASRRDSNQPQHF.

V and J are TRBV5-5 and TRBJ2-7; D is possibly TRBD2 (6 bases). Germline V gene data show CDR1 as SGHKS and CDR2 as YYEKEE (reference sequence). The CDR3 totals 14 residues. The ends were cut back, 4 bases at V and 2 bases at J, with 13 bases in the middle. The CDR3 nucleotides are TGTGCCAGCAGCGTCCGGGACTTCCCCTACGAGCAGTACTTC. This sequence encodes CASSVRDFPYEQYF.

CDR3 coding DNA: TGTGCCAGCAGCCCCGGACTAGCGACTACCTACGAGCAGTACTTC. Amino acids: CASSPGLATTYEQYF. V gene TRBV9 combines with J gene TRBJ2-7; 9 nucleotides agree with TRBD2. CDR3 length equals 15 residues. The V and J ends lost 4 bases and 2 bases, in that order; junction bases with no gene match: 7. The germline CDR1 and CDR2 sequences are SGDLS and YYNGEE.

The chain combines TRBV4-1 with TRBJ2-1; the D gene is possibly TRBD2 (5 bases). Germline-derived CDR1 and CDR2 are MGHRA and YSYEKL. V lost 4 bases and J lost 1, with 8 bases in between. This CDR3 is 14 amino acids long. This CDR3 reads CASSRPGSYNEQFF. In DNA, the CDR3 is TGCGCCAGCAGCCGACCGGGATCCTACAATGAGCAGTTCTTC.